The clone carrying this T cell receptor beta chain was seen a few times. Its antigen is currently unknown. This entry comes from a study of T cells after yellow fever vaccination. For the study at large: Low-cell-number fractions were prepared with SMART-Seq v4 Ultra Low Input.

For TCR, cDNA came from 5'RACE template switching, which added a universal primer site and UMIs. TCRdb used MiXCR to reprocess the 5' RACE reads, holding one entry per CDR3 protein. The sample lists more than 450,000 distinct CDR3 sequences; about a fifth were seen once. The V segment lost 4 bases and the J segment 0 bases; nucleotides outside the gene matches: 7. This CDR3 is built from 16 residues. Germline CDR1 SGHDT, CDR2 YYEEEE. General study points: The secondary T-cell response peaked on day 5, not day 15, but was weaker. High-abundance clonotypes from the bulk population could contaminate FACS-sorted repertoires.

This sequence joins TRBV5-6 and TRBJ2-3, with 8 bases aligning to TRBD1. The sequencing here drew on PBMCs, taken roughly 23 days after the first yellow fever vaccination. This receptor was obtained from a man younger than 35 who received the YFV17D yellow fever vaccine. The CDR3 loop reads CASSHDRGTSTDTQYF. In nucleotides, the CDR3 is TGTGCCAGCAGCCATGACAGGGGAACTAGCACAGATACGCAGTATTTT.